This T cell receptor beta chain was identified during a study of T-cell memory formation after mild COVID-19. V was pared by 0 bases and J by 0 bases, with 24 bases between. Looked up from germline, CDR1 is SGHTA and CDR2 is FQGNSA. This CDR3 has 21 residues. Study-level findings and limits: Clones that contracted from day 15 to 85 were balanced CD4/CD8, while later expanders leaned CD4+. A second wave of clones peaked on day 37, and their SARS-CoV-2 specificity went unconfirmed.

Comment on this clonotype: The antigen remains undetermined.

MiXCR, run by TCRdb on the 5' RACE reads, gives a single entry per CDR3 protein. The table records hundreds of thousands of distinct CDR3 sequences, around 25% of them present only once. The sequencing input was PBMCs or a T cell subset sorted from them (not recorded which). The sequence derives from an adult woman who had mild COVID-19 (a few samples of this study predate the infection). Cell type and time point are not known. This chain uses TRBV7-2 with TRBJ1-3, with D perhaps matching TRBD1 (5 bases). Here the CDR3 reads CASSLALTRRRGNISGNTIYF. In DNA form, the CDR3 reads TGTGCCAGCAGCTTAGCACTAACTCGGAGGAGGGGTAATATCTCTGGAAACACCATATATTTT.